The 11 T cell receptor beta chains below were found in one sample sequenced in a study of tumor and adjacent non-tumor tissue in lung cancer. This sample's RNA came from whole unsorted tissue. Three rounds of nested PCR, following a modified ARM-PCR protocol, produced the TCRbeta library. TCRdb fed the multiplex PCR reads into MiXCR, producing one record per CDR3 protein. The repertoire consists of over 110,000 distinct CDR3 sequences, with around 61% occurring once and the leading ten covering roughly 20%. The sequenced sample was lung tumor tissue. The receptors here all came from a man in his fifties or sixties with small cell lung cancer.

In its sample, this clonotype was seen many times. The rearrangement uses TRBV11-3 and TRBJ2-2; 8 bases line up with TRBD2. The CDR3 sequence is 15 residues long. V lost 5 bases, J lost 5 bases, and 7 bases stayed unmatched. Germline CDR1 and CDR2: SGHNT and YENEEA. This CDR3 is CASSVFGGGTGELFF. The CDR3 bases are TGTGCCAGCAGCGTATTCGGGGGGGGTACCGGGGAGCTGTTTTTT.

This clonotype was picked up many times. The V and J genes are TRBV6-5 and TRBJ2-6; TRBD2 matches at 7 bases. V shed 4 bases, J shed 7 bases, and the junction held 7 bases outside the gene matches. The CDR3 contains 15 residues. CDR1 MNHEY and CDR2 SVGAGI come from the germline V gene. The CDR3 coding sequence is TGTGCCAGCAGTTCCTTGGGGGGGGGTGCCAACGTCCTGACTTTC. Its protein product is CASSSLGGGANVLTF.

Points on this clonotype: One base away lies a much larger clone, so this may be a sequencing read error. V is TRBV20-1 and J is TRBJ2-1, with D perhaps matching TRBD2 (5 bases). Germline V gene sequence: CDR1 DFQATT, CDR2 SNEGSKA (reference sequence). The CDR3 consists of 14 residues. The CDR3 reads CSAPSGTSYNEQLF. CDR3 bases: TGCAGTGCTCCAAGCGGTACGTCCTACAATGAGCAGCTCTTC.

Concerning this clonotype: A read error is possible here, since a much larger clone lies one base away. V is TRBV6-1 and J is TRBJ2-3; 9 nucleotides match TRBD2. The CDR3 length is 16 residues. Germline V gene sequence: CDR1 MNHNS, CDR2 SASEGT. The CDR3 region is CTSSEEGSGSPDTQYF. CDR3 nucleotides: TGTACCAGCAGTGAAGAAGGTAGCGGGAGCCCAGATACGCAGTATTTT.

The gene calls are TRBV5-1 and TRBJ2-3; 10 bases fit TRBD2. From germline, CDR1 is SGHRS and CDR2 YFSETQ. This CDR3 comprises 15 residues. The V and J ends lost 5 bases and 0 bases, in that order; junction bases with no gene match: 3. Here the CDR3 reads CASRKTSGSTDTQYF. For the CDR3, the DNA is TGCGCCAGCAGGAAGACTAGCGGGAGCACAGATACGCAGTATTTT.

To note about this clonotype: A clone one base away is much larger, so this may be a read error. Here the CDR3 omits its conserved ending phenylalanine or tryptophan, so a read error is the likely source. V usage is TRBV5-1 and J usage is TRBJ2-3; maybe TRBD2 (6 bases). The CDR3 spans 14 residues. V lost 4 bases to trimming and J lost 7 bases, with 16 bases between them. In germline, CDR1 is SGHRS, CDR2 YFSETQ. CDR3 sequence: CASSTGARSNTQYL. The DNA of the CDR3 is TGCGCCAGCAGCACGGGAGCAAGGTCTAATACGCAGTATTTA.

On this clonotype itself: A read error may account for a junction end that differs from germline. The J gene is TRBJ1-2, the V gene TRBV6-2 or TRBV6-3; no firm D call. The length of the CDR3 is 14 residues. Germline CDR1 is MNHEY and CDR2 is SVGEGT. Here the CDR3 DNA reads TGTGCCAGCAGTTACTCGATTGCTAACTATGGCTGCACCTTC. Amino acid sequence: CASSYSIANYGCTF.

This clonotype was picked up a small number of times. The chain joins TRBV10-2 to TRBJ2-5; 7 nucleotides agree with TRBD2. Germline lookup yields CDR1 WSHSY and CDR2 SAAADI. CDR3 size: 16 residues. The ends lost 0 bases at V and 1 base at J; junction bases unmatched: 5. CDR3 loop: CASSESGAGPQETQYF. The CDR3, as DNA: TGCGCCAGCAGTGAGTCAGGAGCGGGACCCCAAGAGACCCAGTACTTC.

This clonotype was picked up many times. The rearrangement links TRBV29-1 to TRBJ1-1, with 8 bases that match TRBD1. This CDR3 region has 14 residues. Trimming cost V 6 bases and J 1 base; bases outside gene matches: 7. CDR1 SQVTM and CDR2 ANQGSEA come from the germline V gene. The CDR3 bases are TGCAGCGTCCTTCCCGGGACAGGGAACACTGAAGCTTTCTTT. This codes for CSVLPGTGNTEAFF. Filled out from reference TRBV29-1 and TRBJ1-1, the complete variable domain reads SAVISQKPSRDICQRGTSLTIQCQVDSQVTMMFWYRQQPGQSLTLIATANQGSEATYESGFVIDKFPISRPNLTFSTLTVSNMSPEDSSIYLCSVLPGTGNTEAFFGQGTRLTVV.

In regard to this clonotype: Lacking the conserved final phenylalanine or tryptophan, this CDR3 likely reflects a read error. V and J are TRBV20-1 and TRBJ2-5; possible D gene TRBD2, 5 bases. Trimming removed 3 bases at V and 5 bases at J, with 13 bases between. Per germline, CDR1 DFQATT and CDR2 SNEGSKA (reference sequence). This CDR3 has 13 residues. The CDR3, as DNA: TGCAGTGCTAGGGCCCTAGCAAGGGAGACCCAGTACCTC. Its translation: CSARALARETQYL.

Of note for this clonotype: A much larger clone differs from this one at a single base, so this may be a read error. The gene calls are TRBV12-3 or TRBV12-4 and TRBJ2-6; possibly TRBD2 for D (5 bases). This CDR3 is built from 14 residues. Trimming removed 8 bases at V and 4 bases at J, with 12 bases between. The CDR3 bases are TGTGCCAGCGGTTCCCCGGGGGGGGCCAACGTCCTGACTTTC. Protein sequence: CASGSPGGANVLTF.